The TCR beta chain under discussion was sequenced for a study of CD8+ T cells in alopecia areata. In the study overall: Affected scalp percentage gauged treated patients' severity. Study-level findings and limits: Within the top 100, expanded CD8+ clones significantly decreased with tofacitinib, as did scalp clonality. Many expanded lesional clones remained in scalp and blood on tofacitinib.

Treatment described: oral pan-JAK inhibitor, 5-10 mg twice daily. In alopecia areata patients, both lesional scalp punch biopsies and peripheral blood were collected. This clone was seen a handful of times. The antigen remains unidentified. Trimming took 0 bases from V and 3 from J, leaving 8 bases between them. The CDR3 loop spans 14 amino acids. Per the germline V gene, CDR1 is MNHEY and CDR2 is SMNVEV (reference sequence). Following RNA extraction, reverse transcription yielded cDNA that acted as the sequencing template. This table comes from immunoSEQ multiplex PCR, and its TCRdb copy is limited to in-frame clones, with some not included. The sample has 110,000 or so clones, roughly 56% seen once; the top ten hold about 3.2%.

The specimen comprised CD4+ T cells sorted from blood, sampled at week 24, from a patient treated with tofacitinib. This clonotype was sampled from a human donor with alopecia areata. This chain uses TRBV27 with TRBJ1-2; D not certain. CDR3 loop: CASSLSGMDYGYTF. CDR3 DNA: TGTGCCAGCAGTTTATCGGGGATGGACTATGGCTACACCTTC.